Presented here are 11 T cell receptor beta chains from one specimen sequenced in a study of technical replicates of blood from a few donors. Clones were sequenced by immunoSEQ multiplex PCR, and TCRdb holds only the in-frame ones, with some missing. The data hold more than 80,000 clones, with more than 90% observed a single time. Sequences were obtained from T cells isolated from PBMCs. Source of these receptors: a human donor in good health.

The chain recombines TRBV6-6 with TRBJ2-7, with 7 bases aligning to TRBD1. V lost 4 bases to trimming and J lost 4 bases; unmatched junction nucleotides: 7. Per germline, CDR1 MNHNY and CDR2 SVGAGI (reference sequence). The CDR3 totals 14 residues. The CDR3 loop reads CASSSRQGPYEQYF. CDR3 nucleotide sequence: TGTGCCAGCAGTTCCCGACAGGGCCCGTACGAGCAGTACTTC.

A few counts support this clone. The J gene is TRBJ1-1, the V gene TRBV14, with 7 positions matching TRBD1. Trimming cost V 5 bases and J 3 bases; bases outside gene matches: 6. CDR3 length equals 14 residues. Germline V lookup: CDR1 SGHDN, CDR2 FVKESK. CDR3 sequence: CASSITGVDTEAFF. Here the CDR3 DNA reads TGTGCCAGCAGCATAACAGGGGTAGACACTGAAGCTTTCTTT.

V is TRBV28 and J is TRBJ2-2, with 13 bases that match TRBD2. After removal of 8 bases from V and 7 bases from J, the junction contained 10 bases not matched to a gene. This CDR3 region has 16 residues. Germline V CDR1 and CDR2: MDHEN, SYDVKM. The CDR3 nucleotides read TGTGCCAGCCGGACTTGGACTAGCGGGAGTGACGGGGAGCTGTTTTTT. Amino acid sequence: CASRTWTSGSDGELFF. The full variable domain, its missing parts supplied by reference TRBV28 and TRBJ2-2, is DVKVTQSSRYLVKRTGEKVFLECVQDMDHENMFWYRQDPGLGLRLIYFSYDVKMKEKGDIPEGYSVSREKKERFSLILESASTNQTSMYLCASRTWTSGSDGELFFGEGSRLTVL.

The chain is built from TRBV7-9 and TRBJ2-7; 13 bases are a match to TRBD2. With 5 bases clipped from V and 7 bases from J, the junction kept 5 bases outside the gene matches. This CDR3 is built from 14 residues. Germline V gene data show CDR1 as SEHNR and CDR2 as FQNEAQ (reference sequence). The CDR3 sequence: CASSGGTSGNEQYF. The CDR3 bases are TGTGCCAGCAGCGGAGGGACTAGCGGGAATGAGCAGTACTTC.

This clone was observed once. V usage is TRBV18 and J usage is TRBJ2-7; 7 bases align to TRBD1. This CDR3 has 15 amino acids. Germline V gene lookup returns CDR1 KGHSH and CDR2 LQKENI. V lost 8 bases, J lost 4 bases, and 14 bases stayed unmatched. In DNA, the CDR3 is TGTGCCAGCACCCCTGACAGGGCGGGCTTATACGAGCAGTACTTC. Encoded protein: CASTPDRAGLYEQYF.

CDR3 in DNA: TGTGCCAGCAGTTACGGGACAGCTCAAGAGACCCAGTACTTC. Its protein is CASSYGTAQETQYF. V is TRBV6-5 and J is TRBJ2-5, with 7 bases fitting TRBD1. Germline CDR1 and CDR2: MNHEY and SVGAGI. The CDR3 covers 14 residues. V shed 2 bases, J shed 2 bases, and the junction held 2 bases outside the gene matches.

The rearrangement links TRBV18 to TRBJ1-3; TRBD1 agrees at 9 bases. The CDR3 is 16 residues long. Germline-derived CDR1 and CDR2 are KGHSH and LQKENI. V gave up 4 bases and J gave up 0 bases; unmatched junction bases: 4. The CDR3 region is CASSQGQGNSGNTIYF. The CDR3 bases are TGTGCCAGCTCACAGGGACAGGGCAACTCTGGAAACACCATATATTTT.

This rearrangement joins TRBV28 to TRBJ2-5; maybe TRBD2 (6 bases). Trimming cost V 6 bases and J 5 bases, with 10 bases left between them. CDR3 length equals 12 residues. Germline V gene data show CDR1 as MDHEN and CDR2 as SYDVKM. CDR3: CASSGSPETQYF. CDR3 in DNA: TGTGCCAGCAGCGGGAGTCCCGAGACCCAGTACTTC.

The genes are TRBV19 and TRBJ2-1; perhaps TRBD2 as D (6 bases). The CDR3 length is 13 residues. Germline V lookup: CDR1 LNHDA, CDR2 SQIVND (reference sequence). V lost 8 bases, J lost 8 bases, and 16 bases lay in between. CDR3 loop: CASEDGTGDEQFF. The CDR3 DNA follows: TGTGCCAGTGAGGACGGGACTGGGGATGAGCAGTTCTTC. Supplemented by reference TRBV19 and TRBJ2-1, the full variable domain reads DGGITQSPKYLFRKEGQNVTLSCEQNLNHDAMYWYRQDPGQGLRLIYYSQIVNDFQKGDIAEGYSVSREKKESFPLTVTSAQKNPTAFYLCASEDGTGDEQFFGPGTRLTVL.

The rearrangement joins TRBV7-9 to TRBJ2-7, with 11 nucleotides matching TRBD1. This CDR3 contains 14 residues. V lost 5 bases to trimming and J lost 7 bases; unmatched junction nucleotides: 7. The germline V gene encodes CDR1 SEHNR and CDR2 FQNEAQ (reference sequence). The CDR3 loop is CASSRPGTGGEQYF. The CDR3 region has the DNA TGTGCCAGCAGCCGACCGGGGACAGGGGGTGAGCAGTACTTC.

The chain employs TRBV6-5 and TRBJ2-1; D unclear. Trimming removed 0 bases at V and 7 bases at J, with 7 bases between. Germline CDR1 is MNHEY and CDR2 is SVGAGI. There are 13 residues in the CDR3. The CDR3 region has the DNA TGTGCCAGCAGTTACTCATTCGGGAATGAGCAGTTCTTC. This translates into CASSYSFGNEQFF.